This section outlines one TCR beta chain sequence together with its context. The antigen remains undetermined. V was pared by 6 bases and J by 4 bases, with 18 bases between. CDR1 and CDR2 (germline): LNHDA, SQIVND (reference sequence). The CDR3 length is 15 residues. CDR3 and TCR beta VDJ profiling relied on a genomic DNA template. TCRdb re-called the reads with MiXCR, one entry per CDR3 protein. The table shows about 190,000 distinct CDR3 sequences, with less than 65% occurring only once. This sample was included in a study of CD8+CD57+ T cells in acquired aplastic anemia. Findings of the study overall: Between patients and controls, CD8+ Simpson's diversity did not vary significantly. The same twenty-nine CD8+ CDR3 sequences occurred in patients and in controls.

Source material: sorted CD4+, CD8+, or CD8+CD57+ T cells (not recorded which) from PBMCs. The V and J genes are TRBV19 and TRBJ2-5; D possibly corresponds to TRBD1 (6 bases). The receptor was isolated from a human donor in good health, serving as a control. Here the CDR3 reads CASRGRGMVTETQYF. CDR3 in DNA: TGTGCCAGTAGGGGCAGGGGCATGGTAACAGAGACCCAGTACTTC.